This paragraph covers one T cell receptor (beta chain) sequence. These data originate in a study of T cell changes during pregnancy in multiple sclerosis. Sequencing was performed with immunoSEQ multiplex PCR; in TCRdb, only in-frame clones are kept and a portion is missing. Of under 80,000 clones in the sample, about 92% are singletons; the top ten hold less than 2.5%. CDR1 and CDR2 from the germline V gene are MNHEY and SVGAGI. Trimming took off 2 bases at V and 3 bases at J, with 11 bases between the two ends. The CDR3 covers 15 residues. This sequence was found in a female donor with multiple sclerosis, enrolled in a pregnancy study. This chain connects TRBV6-5 to TRBJ2-1; tentative D call: TRBD1 (5 bases). The starting material was peripheral blood, obtained before pregnancy. This chain's CDR3 is CASSYGDRSYNEQFF. CDR3 DNA sequence: TGTGCCAGCAGTTACGGAGACAGAAGCTACAATGAGCAGTTCTTC.